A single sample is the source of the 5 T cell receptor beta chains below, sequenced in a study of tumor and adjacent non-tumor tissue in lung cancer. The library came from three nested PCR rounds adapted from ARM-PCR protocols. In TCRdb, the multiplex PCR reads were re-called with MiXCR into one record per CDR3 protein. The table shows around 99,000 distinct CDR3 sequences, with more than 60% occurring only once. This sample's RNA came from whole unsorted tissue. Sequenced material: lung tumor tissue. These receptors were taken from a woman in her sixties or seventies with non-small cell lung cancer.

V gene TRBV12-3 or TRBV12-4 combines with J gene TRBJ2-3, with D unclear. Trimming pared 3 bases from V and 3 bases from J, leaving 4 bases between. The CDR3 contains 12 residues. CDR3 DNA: TGTGCCAGCAGTTTTCTGACAGATACGCAGTATTTT. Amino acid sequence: CASSFLTDTQYF.

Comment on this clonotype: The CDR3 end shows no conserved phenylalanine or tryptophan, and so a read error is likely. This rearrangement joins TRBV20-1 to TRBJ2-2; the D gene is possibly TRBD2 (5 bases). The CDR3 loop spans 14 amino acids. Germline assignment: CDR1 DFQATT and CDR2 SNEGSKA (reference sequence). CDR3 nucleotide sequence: TGCAGTGCTTCCCTGACGCTAAACACCGGGGAACTGTTTTTG. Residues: CSASLTLNTGELFL.

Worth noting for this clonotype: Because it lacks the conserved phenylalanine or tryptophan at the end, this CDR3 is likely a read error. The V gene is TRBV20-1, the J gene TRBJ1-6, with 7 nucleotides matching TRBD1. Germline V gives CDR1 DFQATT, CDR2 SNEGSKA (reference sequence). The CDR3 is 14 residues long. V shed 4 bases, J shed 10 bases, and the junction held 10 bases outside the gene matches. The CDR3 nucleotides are TGCAGTGCTACTAAACAGGGCAGGGGGTCACCCCTCCACGTT. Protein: CSATKQGRGSPLHV.

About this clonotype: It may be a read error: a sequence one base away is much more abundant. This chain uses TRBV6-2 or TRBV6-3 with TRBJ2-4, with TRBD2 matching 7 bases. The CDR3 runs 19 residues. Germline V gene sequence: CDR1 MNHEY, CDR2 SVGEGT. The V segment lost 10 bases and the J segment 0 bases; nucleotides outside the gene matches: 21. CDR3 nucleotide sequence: TGTGCCAACAGCCTCGGGGGAGCGGGACGCGACGTAGCCAAAAACATTCAGTACTTC. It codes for CANSLGGAGRDVAKNIQYF.

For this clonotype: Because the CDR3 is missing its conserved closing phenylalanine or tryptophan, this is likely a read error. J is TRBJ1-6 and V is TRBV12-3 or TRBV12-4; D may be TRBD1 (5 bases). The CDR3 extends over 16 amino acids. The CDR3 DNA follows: TGTGCCACCAGTTATCGAGGGGACTCCCTCGGATCACCCCTCCACTCT. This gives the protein CATSYRGDSLGSPLHS.